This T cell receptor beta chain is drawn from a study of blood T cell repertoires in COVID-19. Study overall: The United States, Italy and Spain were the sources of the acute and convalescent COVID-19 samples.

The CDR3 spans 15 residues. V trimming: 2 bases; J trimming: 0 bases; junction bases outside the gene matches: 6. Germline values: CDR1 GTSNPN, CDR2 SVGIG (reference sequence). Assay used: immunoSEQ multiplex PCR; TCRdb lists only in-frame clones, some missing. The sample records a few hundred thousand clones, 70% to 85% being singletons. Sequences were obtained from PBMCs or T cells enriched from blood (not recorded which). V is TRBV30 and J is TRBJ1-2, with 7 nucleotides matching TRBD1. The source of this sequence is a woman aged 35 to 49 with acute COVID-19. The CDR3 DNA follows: TGTGCCTGGAGTACATGGACAGGATCTAACTATGGCTACACCTTC. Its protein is CAWSTWTGSNYGYTF.